This T cell receptor (beta chain) was recovered during a study of technical replicates of blood from a few donors. Profiling relied on immunoSEQ multiplex PCR, and the TCRdb table lists in-frame clones only, not all of them. The table has under 15,000 clones, around three quarters seen once. Sequencing used PBMCs. The origin of this receptor is a human donor in good health.

DNA of the CDR3: TGTGCCAGCAATGGCCAAGACTATGGCTACACCTTC. Protein sequence: CASNGQDYGYTF. This sequence joins TRBV28 and TRBJ1-2; D is unclear. Germline CDR1 and CDR2: MDHEN and SYDVKM. V lost 7 bases to trimming and J lost 3 bases, with 9 bases between them. This CDR3 is built from 12 residues.